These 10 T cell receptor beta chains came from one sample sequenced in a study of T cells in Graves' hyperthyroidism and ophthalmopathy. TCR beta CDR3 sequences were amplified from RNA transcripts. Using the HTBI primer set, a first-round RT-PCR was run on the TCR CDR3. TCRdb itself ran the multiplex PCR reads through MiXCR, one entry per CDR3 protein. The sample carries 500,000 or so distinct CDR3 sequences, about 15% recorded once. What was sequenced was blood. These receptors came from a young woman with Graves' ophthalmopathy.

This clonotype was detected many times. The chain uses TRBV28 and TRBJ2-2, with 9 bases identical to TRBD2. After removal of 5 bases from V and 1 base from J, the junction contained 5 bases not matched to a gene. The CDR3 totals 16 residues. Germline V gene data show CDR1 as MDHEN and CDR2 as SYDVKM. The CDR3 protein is CASSRLAAGNTGELFF. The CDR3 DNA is TGTGCCAGCAGTCGACTAGCGGCAGGGAACACCGGGGAGCTGTTTTTT.

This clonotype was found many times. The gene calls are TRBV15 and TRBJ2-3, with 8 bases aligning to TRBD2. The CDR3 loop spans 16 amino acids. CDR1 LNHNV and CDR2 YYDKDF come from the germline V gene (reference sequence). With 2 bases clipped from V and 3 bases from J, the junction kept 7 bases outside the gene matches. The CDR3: CATSRRTSLGTDTQYF. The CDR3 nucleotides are TGTGCCACCAGCAGACGGACTAGCCTTGGGACAGATACGCAGTATTTT.

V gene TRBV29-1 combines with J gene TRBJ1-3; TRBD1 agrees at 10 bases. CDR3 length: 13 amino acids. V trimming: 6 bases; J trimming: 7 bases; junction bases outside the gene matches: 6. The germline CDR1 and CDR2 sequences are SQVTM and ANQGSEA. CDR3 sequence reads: CSVADRGSNTIYF. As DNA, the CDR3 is TGCAGCGTGGCGGACAGGGGGAGTAACACCATATATTTT.

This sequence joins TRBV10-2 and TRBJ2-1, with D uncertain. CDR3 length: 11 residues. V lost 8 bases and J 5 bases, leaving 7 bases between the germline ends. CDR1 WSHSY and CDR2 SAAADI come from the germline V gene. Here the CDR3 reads CASDGHNEQFF. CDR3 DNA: TGCGCCAGCGACGGTCACAATGAGCAGTTCTTC.

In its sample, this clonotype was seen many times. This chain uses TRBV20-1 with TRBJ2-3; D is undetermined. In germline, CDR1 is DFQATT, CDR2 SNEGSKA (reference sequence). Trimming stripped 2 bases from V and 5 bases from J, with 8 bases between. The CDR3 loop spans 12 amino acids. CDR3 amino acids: CSARMGVDTQYF. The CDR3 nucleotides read TGCAGTGCTAGAATGGGTGTAGATACGCAGTATTTT.

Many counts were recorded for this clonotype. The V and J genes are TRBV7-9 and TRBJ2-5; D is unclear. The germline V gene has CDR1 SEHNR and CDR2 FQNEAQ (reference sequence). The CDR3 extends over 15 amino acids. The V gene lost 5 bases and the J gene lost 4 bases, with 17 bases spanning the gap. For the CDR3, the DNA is TGTGCCAGCAGCCACCCCGCCTCAGCGTTAGAGACCCAGTACTTC. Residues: CASSHPASALETQYF.

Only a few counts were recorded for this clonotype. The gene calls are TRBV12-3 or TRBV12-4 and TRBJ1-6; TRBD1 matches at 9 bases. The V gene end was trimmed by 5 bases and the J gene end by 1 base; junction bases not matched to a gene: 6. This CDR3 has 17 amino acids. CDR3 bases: TGTGCCAGCAGTCCCGGGACAGGGTTTTCCTATAATTCACCCCTCCACTTT. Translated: CASSPGTGFSYNSPLHF.

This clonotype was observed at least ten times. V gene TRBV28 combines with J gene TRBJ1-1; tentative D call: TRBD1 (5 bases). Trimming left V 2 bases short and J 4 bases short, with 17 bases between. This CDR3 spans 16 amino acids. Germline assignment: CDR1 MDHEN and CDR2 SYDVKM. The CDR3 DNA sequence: TGTGCCAGCAGTTTACTTGGTGGGGGGGTGGGCACTGAAGCTTTCTTT. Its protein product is CASSLLGGGVGTEAFF.

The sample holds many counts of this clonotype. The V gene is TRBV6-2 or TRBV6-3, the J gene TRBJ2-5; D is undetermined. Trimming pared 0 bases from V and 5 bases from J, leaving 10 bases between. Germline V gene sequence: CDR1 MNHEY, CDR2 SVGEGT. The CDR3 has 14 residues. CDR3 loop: CASSYSRYKETQYF. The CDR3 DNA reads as TGTGCCAGCAGTTACTCGAGGTATAAGGAGACCCAGTACTTC.

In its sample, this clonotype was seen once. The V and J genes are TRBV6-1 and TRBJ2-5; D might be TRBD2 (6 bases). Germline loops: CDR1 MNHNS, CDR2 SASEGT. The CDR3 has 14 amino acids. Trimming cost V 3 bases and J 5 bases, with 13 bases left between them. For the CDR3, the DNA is TGTGCCAGCAGTGATGAGACTAGTCGGGAGACCCAGTACTTC. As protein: CASSDETSRETQYF.